This T cell receptor beta chain derives from a study of T cell repertoires in cytomegalovirus infection. V was clipped by 2 bases and J by 3 bases, with 14 bases between them. CDR3 length equals 15 residues. Germline V gene lookup returns CDR1 SGHRS and CDR2 YFSETQ. Study results and limitations: The ex vivo response was dominated by HLA-C-restricted CMV-specific TCR beta clonotypes.

Via MiXCR, TCRdb re-called the reads, giving one row per CDR3 protein. The sample contains approximately 1,000,000 distinct CDR3 sequences, 25% to 40% of which appear only once. To note about this clonotype: The antigen remains undetermined.

Sequencing used cultured CD8+ T cells from PBMCs, obtained from culture after CMV antigen stimulation. The chain employs TRBV5-1 and TRBJ2-5; D perhaps matches TRBD1 (6 bases). This sequence was found in a human donor in good health (CMV status not recorded). Some clones in this sample may be carry-over from other donors' samples. The CDR3 DNA follows: TGCGCCAGCAGCTTCTGGGGACAAGAAAAAGAGACCCAGTACTTC. As protein: CASSFWGQEKETQYF.